This TCR beta chain originates from a study of T cell repertoires in cytomegalovirus infection. Study-level results: Of the TCR beta families, the public ones yielded a cumulative frequency that identified carriers of CMV plus the relevant HLA.

TCRdb re-called the reads through MiXCR, storing one row per CDR3 protein. This table holds around 180,000 distinct CDR3 sequences, roughly 28% found once. A few counts support this clonotype. What it binds is unknown. The CDR3 sequence is 16 residues long. Germline CDR1 SGHVS, CDR2 FNYEAQ. Between the trimmed V and J ends, which lost 2 bases and 2 bases, there was a span of 10 bases. The TCR sequence derives from a human donor in good health (CMV status not recorded). Some clones in this sample may be carry-over from other donors' samples. The sequencing sample was made of PBMCs. This rearrangement joins TRBV7-6 to TRBJ2-6, with D maybe TRBD1 (6 bases). Here the CDR3 reads CASSLNRVAGANVLTF. CDR3 DNA: TGTGCCAGCAGCTTAAACAGGGTAGCTGGGGCCAACGTCCTGACTTTC. The entire variable domain, with the rest obtained from reference TRBV7-6 and TRBJ2-6, is as follows: GAGVSQSPRYKVTKRGQDVALRCDPISGHVSLYWYRQALGQGPEFLTYFNYEAQQDKSGLPNDRFSAERPEGSISTLTIQRTEQRDSAMYRCASSLNRVAGANVLTFGAGSRLTVL.